The sequence of this TCR delta chain was determined in a study of γδ T cells in repeated Plasmodium falciparum infection. Study in general: Malian children with intense seasonal malaria exposure were compared with matched Australian children. Study-wide results and caveats: Over time and infection, Vgamma9/Vdelta2+ repertoires remained highly stable and polyclonal.

Comment on this clone: Antigen specificity is unknown. Translating this DNA gives a protein that differs at residue 6 from the TCRdb one, which belongs to a much larger clone; a read error is likely, and the protein shown is this translation.

TCRdb reanalysed the multiplex PCR reads via CATT. The sample yields 53,000 or so delta-chain clones, 1.9% seen once. Flow sorting of PBMC yielded separate Vgamma9/Vdelta2+ and Vdelta2-negative gammadelta T cell populations for bulk repertoire analysis. V lost 1 base to trimming and J lost 0 bases; unmatched junction nucleotides: 13. The CDR3 is 20 amino acids. Germline V gene sequence: CDR1 GEAIGNYY, CDR2 EKD. The chain joins TRDV2 to TRDJ1; 13 bases fit TRDD3. The J gene was not available in TCRdb and was assigned here by matching the DNA to germline segments. The source is a pool of human donors (malaria-infected and uninfected, not separated). Sequences were obtained from gamma-delta T cells from blood. The CDR3 DNA sequence: TGTGCCTGTGACACGATGTTACTGGGGGATACGCGGGCTTACACCGATAAACTCATCTTT. It translates to CACDTMLLGDTRAYTDKLIF.